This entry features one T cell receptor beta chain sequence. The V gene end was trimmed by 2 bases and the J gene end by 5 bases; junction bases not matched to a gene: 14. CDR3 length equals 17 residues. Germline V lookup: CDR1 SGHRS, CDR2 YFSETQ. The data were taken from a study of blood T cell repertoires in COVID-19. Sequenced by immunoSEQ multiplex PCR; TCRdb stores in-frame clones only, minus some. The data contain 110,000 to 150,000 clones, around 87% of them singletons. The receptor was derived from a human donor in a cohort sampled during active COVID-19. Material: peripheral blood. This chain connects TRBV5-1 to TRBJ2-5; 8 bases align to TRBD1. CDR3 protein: CASSLGMRTGIEETQYF. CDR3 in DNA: TGCGCCAGCAGCTTAGGAATGCGGACAGGGATCGAGGAGACCCAGTACTTC. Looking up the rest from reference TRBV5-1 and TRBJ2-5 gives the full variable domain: KAGVTQTPRYLIKTRGQQVTLSCSPISGHRSVSWYQQTPGQGLQFLFEYFSETQRNKGNFPGRFSGRQFSNSRSEMNVSTLELGDSALYLCASSLGMRTGIEETQYFGPGTRLLVL.